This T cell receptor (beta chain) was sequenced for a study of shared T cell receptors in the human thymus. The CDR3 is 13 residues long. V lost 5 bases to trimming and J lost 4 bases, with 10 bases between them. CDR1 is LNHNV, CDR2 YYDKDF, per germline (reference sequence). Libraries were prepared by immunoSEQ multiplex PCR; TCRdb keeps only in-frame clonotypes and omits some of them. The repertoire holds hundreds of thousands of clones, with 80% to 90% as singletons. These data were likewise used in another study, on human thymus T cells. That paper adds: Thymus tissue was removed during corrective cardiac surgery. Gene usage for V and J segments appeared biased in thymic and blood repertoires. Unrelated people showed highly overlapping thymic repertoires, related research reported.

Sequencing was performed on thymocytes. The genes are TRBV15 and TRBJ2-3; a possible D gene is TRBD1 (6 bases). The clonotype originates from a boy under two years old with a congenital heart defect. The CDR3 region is CATSARQADTQYF. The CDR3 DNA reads TGTGCCACCAGCGCAAGACAGGCAGATACGCAGTATTTT.